This T cell receptor (beta chain) was sequenced for a study of T cell responses to AZD1222 COVID-19 vaccine (dated by TCRdb to the early 2020s). Turning to the overall study: TCR sequencing covered 233 trial participants: 200 to 220 given two doses of AZD1222 and 26 given two doses of MenACWY control vaccine. Trial participants were enrolled by age into subgroups of 18-55, 56-69 and 70-plus years, and roughly 150, 30 and 60 TCR-sequenced participants, respectively, were included in these subgroups. Overall study outcomes, separate from this receptor: Nearly half of unique spike-specific TCRs reportedly recognized epitopes outside regions mutated in the B.1.351 and B.1.1.7 variants. Spike-specific TCR breadth and depth rose significantly after two AZD1222 doses compared with day 0 and with MenACWY recipients. The 56-69-year group was small, and its depth increase did not reach significance, likely because of low power. Participants were mostly white British, with more females than males. The authors suggested clonal diversity may have been underestimated. Conclusions about previously exposed vaccinees are limited, since just 6 or 7 AZD1222 recipients were seropositive for SARS-CoV-2 at baseline. The whole spike protein was spanned by vaccine-associated CD4 TCRs, and dominant responses were seen in regions 160-218 and 743-854. Because no samples from the day 14 peak response were available, repertoires could be characterized only after the peak T cell response.

The label giving this sample's time point can be read as: about 28 days (+/-7) after the second vaccine dose. In the paper's terms, the treatment or condition label means: meningococcal conjugate vaccine given as trial control. The vaccinee samples were drawn from two UK trials, COV001 and COV002, one of which was a single-blind randomized controlled phase 2/3 trial testing AZD1222 (ChAdOx1 nCoV-19) in healthy adults. For TCRbeta chain sequencing, PBMC samples from trial participants were taken at day 0 and at day 28 after the second dose. The sample holds one count of this clone. The clone's antigen remains unknown. Per-base qualities were not stored, and no clone one base away is much larger. The CDR3 regions of human TCRbeta chains were analyzed by immunosequencing. In the paper's pipeline: TCRs in the repertoires were compared against a reference library of SARS-CoV-2-specific TCRs that had been generated with the MIRA antigen-specificity platform. Breadth meant the fraction of unique TCRs that were SARS-CoV-2-associated, whereas depth meant the fraction of total T cells that were SARS-CoV-2-associated. Each spike-specific TCR was assigned to its reactive spike region and to a CD4 or CD8 class using the MIRA data. Log10-transformed breadth and depth values were compared by one-way ANOVA with Sidak's multiple comparisons tests. The source is immuneACCESS, and TCRdb retained only in-frame sequences with V and J called. Part of the clones is not carried over; for the studies checked, unresolved V genes explain less than half of this, and the remainder is unexplained. The D gene and trimming were derived from the DNA, and the V and J assignments and clone size from that table. The sample table records approximately 190,000 clones; roughly nine tenths of these occur just once. The top ten clones comprise less than 4% of the sample.

The CDR3 holds 17 amino acids from the cysteine to the phenylalanine. Only CDR3 DNA remains: 51 bases, in frame from the first base. From the germline V gene, CDR1 is SGDLS and CDR2 is YYNGEE. After removal of 4 bases from V and 2 bases from J, the junction retains 9 bases not matched to a gene. This receptor was identified in an adult who received the MenACWY meningococcal vaccine as a control. The chain joins TRBV9 to TRBJ2-2; the junction holds 9 bases that match TRBD2. Material: peripheral blood, obtained 28 days after the second dose of the MenACWY control vaccine. The CDR3 is CASSSSGRRRNTGELFF. The DNA sequence reads TGTGCCAGCAGCAGTAGCGGGAGAAGAAGAAACACCGGGGAGCTGTTTTTT. The reference TRBV9 and TRBJ2-2 proteins fill in what lies around the CDR3, so the full variable domain reads DSGVTQTPKHLITATGQRVTLRCSPRSGDLSVYWYQQSLDQGLQFLIQYYNGEERAKGNILERFSAQQFPDLHSELNLSSLELGDSALYFCASSSSGRRRNTGELFFGEGSRLTVL.